This T cell receptor (beta chain) appears in the sequencing data of a study of shared clonotypes between healthy human individuals. Study outcomes and limitations: A reduction in generation probabilities was seen for non-shared clonotypes relative to those shared by all four donors. In this cohort, only blood was sampled, and tissue repertoires likely differ.

The CDR3 is made up of 14 amino acids. V lost 8 bases and J lost 3; bases outside the gene matches: 6. The germline V gene has CDR1 MNHNS and CDR2 SASEGT. As to this clone: What it recognizes is unknown.

Authors' methods: ImmunoSEQ output lacked quality scores and full-length reads, limiting matched filtering. Produced via immunoSEQ multiplex PCR; TCRdb's table is partial and in-frame only. The D gene and trimming were derived from the DNA, and the V and J assignments and clone size from that table. The sample has roughly 300,000 clones, about 70% seen once. Sequenced: memory CD4+ T cells sorted from blood. The subset: CD45RA-negative fraction. The TCR sequence derives from a man aged 30 to 39 in good health. The chain recombines TRBV6-1 with TRBJ2-7; 11 nucleotides align to TRBD2. CDR3: CASCLGTSGYEQYF. The DNA for the CDR3 is TGTGCCAGCTGTCTCGGGACTAGCGGCTACGAGCAGTACTTC.